This T cell receptor beta chain was documented in a study of tumor T cells in aggressive B-cell lymphoma. This clone was detected only a few times. Profiled with immunoSEQ multiplex PCR; TCRdb holds only in-frame clones, not every one. The sample includes about 2,400 clones, 82% seen only once; the top ten take around 4.1%. Germline values: CDR1 SGHRS, CDR2 YFSETQ. The CDR3 runs to 14 residues. V shed 5 bases and J shed 5 bases, with 16 bases lying between them. The chain carries TRBV5-1 and TRBJ2-5, with a weak D call TRBD1 (5 bases). The sequence came from an adult with diffuse large B cell lymphoma. The specimen sequenced was tumor tissue. Here the CDR3 reads CASRLAPGLETQYF. The DNA for the CDR3 is TGCGCCAGCAGACTGGCACCAGGGTTGGAGACCCAGTACTTC.